Following are 3 T cell receptor beta chains from one sample sequenced in a study of cytomegalovirus exposure and HLA in healthy donors. Researchers ran the PCR with 60 Vbeta and 13 Jbeta primers. The table came from immunoSEQ multiplex PCR; TCRdb's copy has only in-frame clones and leaves some out. The sample lists roughly 120,000 clones, about 80% seen once, with approximately 0.97% in the top ten. The material sequenced was PBMCs. The receptors were gathered from a human donor in good health.

The chain joins TRBV6-6 to TRBJ2-3; 8 bases align to TRBD2. The CDR3 runs 13 residues. The V gene's germline CDR1 is MNHNY and CDR2 SVGAGI (reference sequence). V shed 8 bases and J 2 bases; nucleotides not matched to a gene: 3. For the CDR3, the DNA is TGTGCCAGCGGGACTAGGTTCACAGATACGCAGTATTTT. Its translation is CASGTRFTDTQYF.

As regards this clone: Other DNA sequences in the sample encode the same CDR3. The DNA of the CDR3 is TGTGCCAGCAGCGTAGGACAGGGACCCTGGGGCGGGGAGCTGTTTTTT. The encoded protein is CASSVGQGPWGGELFF. This rearrangement joins TRBV9 to TRBJ2-2; 7 positions match TRBD1. The CDR3 runs 16 residues. Germline V gene sequence: CDR1 SGDLS, CDR2 YYNGEE. V gave up 0 bases and J gave up 7 bases; unmatched junction bases: 9.

The gene calls are TRBV6-5 and TRBJ2-5; D is perhaps TRBD1 (5 bases). The germline CDR1 and CDR2 sequences are MNHEY and SVGAGI. Deletions cut 2 bases from V and 4 bases from J, with 5 bases between. This CDR3 contains 12 residues. The CDR3 reads CASSYQGETQYF. CDR3 DNA sequence: TGTGCCAGCAGTTACCAGGGAGAGACCCAGTACTTC.